The TCR beta chain under discussion was sequenced for a study of cytomegalovirus exposure and HLA in healthy donors. V trimming: 1 base; J trimming: 3 bases; junction bases outside the gene matches: 9. Germline CDR1 is SGHKS and CDR2 is YYEKEE (reference sequence). CDR3 length: 16 amino acids. Profiling relied on immunoSEQ multiplex PCR, and the TCRdb table lists in-frame clones only, not all of them. The sample yields over 110,000 clones, about 87% seen once. This sequence joins TRBV5-5 and TRBJ1-2; 7 nucleotides agree with TRBD1. Material: PBMCs. The receptor's source is a man younger than 35 in good health and CMV-seropositive. The CDR3 sequence is CASSLSVVGTDYGYTF. CDR3 sequence (DNA): TGTGCCAGCAGCTTGTCGGTGGTGGGGACAGACTATGGCTACACCTTC. Complete variable domain (other parts from reference TRBV5-5 and TRBJ1-2): DAGVTQSPTHLIKTRGQQVTLRCSPISGHKSVSWYQQVLGQGPQFIFQYYEKEERGRGNFPDRFSARQFPNYSSELNVNALLLGDSALYLCASSLSVVGTDYGYTFGSGTRLTVV.